The next 30 T cell receptor beta chains were all read from a single sample in a study of OX40 agonist ivuxolimab in advanced cancers. Library preparation was by the immunoSEQ multiplex PCR assay. Drawn from immuneACCESS, this table holds only the in-frame rearrangements with V and J called that TCRdb kept. Clones are partly lost; checked studies trace under half to an unresolved V gene and leave the rest unexplained. The sample profile shows 25,000 or so clones; approximately 80% of them were found once. The top ten clones comprise approximately 1.9% of the sample. The sequencing here drew on CD4+ or CD8+ T cells sorted from blood, taken in a trial of the OX40 agonist ivuxolimab. The receptors derive from an adult with an advanced solid tumor such as melanoma, head and neck, liver or kidney cancer.

This clone was seen just once. CDR3 nucleotides: TGTGCCAGCAGCAAACAGCAAGAGACCCAGTACTTC. Translated: CASSKQQETQYF. This rearrangement joins TRBV21-1 to TRBJ2-5; the table's D call, TRBD1, was not checked against the DNA. TRBV21-1 is assigned pseudogene status. This CDR3 has 12 residues.

The chain employs TRBV5-8 and TRBJ1-2; 10 bases map to TRBD1. The CDR3 is 15 residues long. The ends lost 4 bases at V and 1 base at J; junction bases unmatched: 4. Germline CDR1 SGHTS, CDR2 YDEGEE. The CDR3 nucleotides are TGTGCCAGCAGCGCCGGACAGGGGGATAACTATGGCTACACCTTC. The encoded protein is CASSAGQGDNYGYTF.

V and J are TRBV19 and TRBJ2-6; D remains unclear. The CDR3 runs 16 residues. Looked up from germline, CDR1 is LNHDA and CDR2 is SQIVND (reference sequence). Deletions cut 5 bases from V and 0 bases from J, with 11 bases between. The CDR3 loop reads CASSPLTLSGANVLTF. CDR3 DNA: TGTGCCAGTAGTCCCCTGACTCTCTCTGGGGCCAACGTCCTGACTTTC.

This clone has more than one count but fewer than ten. This chain links TRBV7-2 with TRBJ2-1; 8 bases match TRBD1. CDR3 length equals 13 residues. V dropped 5 bases and J dropped 15; count of bases not matched to a gene: 12. Germline CDR1 and CDR2: SGHTA and FQGNSA. The CDR3 is CASSTFPGGEGFF. Here the CDR3 DNA reads TGTGCCAGCAGCACCTTCCCAGGGGGCGAGGGGTTCTTC.

The chain employs TRBV5-1 and TRBJ2-1; 7 bases are shared with TRBD1. This CDR3 contains 14 residues. The ends lost 0 bases at V and 5 bases at J; junction bases unmatched: 2. Germline loops: CDR1 SGHRS, CDR2 YFSETQ. The CDR3 DNA is TGCGCCAGCAGCTTGGGACAGGGTAACAATGAGCAGTTCTTC. Its translation is CASSLGQGNNEQFF.

The V call is TRBV19, the J call TRBJ2-6, with D uncertain. Germline CDR1 is LNHDA and CDR2 is SQIVND (reference sequence). The germline V and J ends were trimmed by 7 bases and 0 bases, with 4 bases remaining between them. The CDR3 sequence is 13 residues long. This chain's CDR3 is CASTYSGANVLTF. The CDR3 region has the DNA TGTGCCAGTACATACTCTGGGGCCAACGTCCTGACTTTC. Complete variable domain (other parts from reference TRBV19 and TRBJ2-6): DGGITQSPKYLFRKEGQNVTLSCEQNLNHDAMYWYRQDPGQGLRLIYYSQIVNDFQKGDIAEGYSVSREKKESFPLTVTSAQKNPTAFYLCASTYSGANVLTFGAGSRLTVL.

The chain is built from TRBV6-5 and TRBJ2-5; D not certain. V was clipped by 8 bases and J by 5 bases, with 12 bases between them. The V gene's germline CDR1 is MNHEY and CDR2 SVGAGI. CDR3 length: 12 residues. The DNA of the CDR3 is TGTGCCAGCGGCCCAATCCGGGAGACCCAGTACTTC. Translating it yields CASGPIRETQYF.

The CDR3 reads CASWDGGSYEQYF. The DNA of the CDR3 is TGCGCCAGCTGGGACGGGGGATCCTACGAGCAGTACTTC. V usage is TRBV5-1 and J usage is TRBJ2-7, with D maybe TRBD2 (6 bases). This CDR3 contains 13 residues. Germline loops: CDR1 SGHRS, CDR2 YFSETQ. Trimming stripped 7 bases from V and 1 base from J, with 12 bases between.

The chain has TRBV11-2 and TRBJ2-7; D remains unclear. The CDR3 totals 11 residues. The V and J ends lost 0 bases and 9 bases respectively, with 6 bases between them. Germline loops: CDR1 SGHAT, CDR2 FQNNGV. The DNA for the CDR3 is TGTGCCAGCAGCTTAGAAGTAGGGCAGTACTTC. Amino acids: CASSLEVGQYF.

The chain combines TRBV15 with TRBJ2-1; 8 bases line up with TRBD2. Germline V CDR1 and CDR2: LNHNV, YYDKDF (reference sequence). The CDR3 sequence is 14 residues long. With 1 base clipped from V and 9 bases from J, the junction kept 5 bases outside the gene matches. The CDR3 protein is CATSRVGRASEQFF. The CDR3 DNA reads as TGTGCCACCAGCAGAGTCGGGAGGGCCAGTGAGCAGTTCTTC.

This clone was detected once. The rearrangement links TRBV2 to TRBJ1-1; D perhaps matches TRBD1 (5 bases). The germline CDR1 and CDR2 sequences are SNHLY and FYNNEI. This CDR3 contains 15 residues. Trimming shortened V by 6 bases and J by 0 bases, and 14 bases separated the two germline ends. The CDR3 DNA follows: TGTGCCAGCAGCGAAAATCGACAGATGAACACTGAAGCTTTCTTT. Protein: CASSENRQMNTEAFF.

The genes are TRBV18 and TRBJ2-3; tentatively, D is TRBD1 (5 bases). The CDR3 has 13 residues. CDR1 and CDR2 from the germline V gene are KGHSH and LQKENI. V lost 0 bases and J lost 7, with 8 bases in between. The CDR3 protein is CASSPPDSYTQYF. CDR3 nucleotide sequence: TGTGCCAGCTCACCACCTGACAGTTATACGCAGTATTTT.

The chain carries TRBV19 and TRBJ2-1, with TRBD2 matching over 10 bases. J was trimmed by 8 bases and V by 0 bases; bases with no gene match: 4. The CDR3 totals 15 residues. CDR1 LNHDA and CDR2 SQIVND come from the germline V gene (reference sequence). The CDR3 reads CASSIESSGRHEQFF. In nucleotides, the CDR3 is TGTGCCAGTAGTATAGAGTCTAGCGGGAGACATGAGCAGTTCTTC.

This clone showed up just once. The chain employs TRBV6-1 and TRBJ2-2; D uncertain. The germline CDR1 and CDR2 sequences are MNHNS and SASEGT. Trimming removed 4 bases from V and 4 bases from J, with 7 bases in between. CDR3 size: 13 residues. CDR3 sequence (DNA): TGTGCCAGCAGTGCGAGATCCACCGGGGAGCTGTTTTTT. This sequence encodes CASSARSTGELFF.

J is TRBJ1-3 and V is TRBV7-9; tentatively, D is TRBD1 (5 bases). The CDR3 is made up of 16 amino acids. CDR1 and CDR2 from the germline V gene are SEHNR and FQNEAQ (reference sequence). Trimming removed 5 bases at V and 4 bases at J, with 18 bases between. The DNA of the CDR3 is TGTGCCAGCAGCCCCCCTCCGCGGGGCAAGGGAAACACCATATATTTT. It encodes CASSPPPRGKGNTIYF.

As concerns this clone: Additional DNA sequences in this sample encode the identical CDR3. The rearrangement links TRBV6-1 to TRBJ1-2; 9 bases align to TRBD1. The V gene's germline CDR1 is MNHNS and CDR2 SASEGT. Trimming took 8 bases from V and 0 from J; bases not matched to a gene: 4. The CDR3 is 14 amino acids. The CDR3 here is CASQTGGTNYGYTF. The DNA for the CDR3 is TGTGCCAGCCAAACAGGGGGCACTAACTATGGCTACACCTTC.

The table lists this clone with a few counts. The chain employs TRBV28 and TRBJ2-5; 7 nucleotides line up with TRBD1. The CDR3 sequence is 15 residues long. The germline V gene encodes CDR1 MDHEN and CDR2 SYDVKM. The junction had 6 bases not matched to a gene; V was cut back by 3 bases and J by 2 bases. The CDR3 here is CASSFKGAYQETQYF. The CDR3 DNA follows: TGTGCCAGCAGTTTTAAGGGGGCATATCAAGAGACCCAGTACTTC. Full variable domain (remainder filled in from reference TRBV28 and TRBJ2-5): DVKVTQSSRYLVKRTGEKVFLECVQDMDHENMFWYRQDPGLGLRLIYFSYDVKMKEKGDIPEGYSVSREKKERFSLILESASTNQTSMYLCASSFKGAYQETQYFGPGTRLLVL.

For the CDR3, the DNA is TGCGCCAGCAGCCCGACGGGACAGATCTCCTACGAGCAGTACTTC. As protein: CASSPTGQISYEQYF. The V call is TRBV5-1, the J call TRBJ2-7, with 7 bases matching TRBD1. V was clipped by 4 bases and J by 0 bases; unmatched bases: 7. The CDR3 has 15 amino acids. CDR1 SGHRS and CDR2 YFSETQ come from the germline V gene. Full variable domain (rest looked up from reference TRBV5-1 and TRBJ2-7): KAGVTQTPRYLIKTRGQQVTLSCSPISGHRSVSWYQQTPGQGLQFLFEYFSETQRNKGNFPGRFSGRQFSNSRSEMNVSTLELGDSALYLCASSPTGQISYEQYFGPGTRLTVT.

The DNA of the CDR3 is TGCGCCAGCAGCAAGTATGAGACCGGGGAGCTGTTTTTT. Translated: CASSKYETGELFF. The genes are TRBV5-1 and TRBJ2-2; D is uncertain. CDR1 SGHRS and CDR2 YFSETQ come from the germline V gene. Between the trimmed V and J ends, which lost 4 bases and 5 bases, there was a span of 9 bases. CDR3 length equals 13 residues. The entire variable domain, with the rest obtained from reference TRBV5-1 and TRBJ2-2, is as follows: KAGVTQTPRYLIKTRGQQVTLSCSPISGHRSVSWYQQTPGQGLQFLFEYFSETQRNKGNFPGRFSGRQFSNSRSEMNVSTLELGDSALYLCASSKYETGELFFGEGSRLTVL.

The chain employs TRBV9 and TRBJ1-1; D may be TRBD1 (6 bases). The germline V and J ends were trimmed by 4 bases and 0 bases, with 13 bases remaining between them. Per germline, CDR1 SGDLS and CDR2 YYNGEE. This CDR3 spans 15 amino acids. CDR3 sequence (DNA): TGTGCCAGCAGCCCACAGGGCTGGGTGAACACTGAAGCTTTCTTT. It encodes CASSPQGWVNTEAFF.

V and J are TRBV29-1 and TRBJ2-7; TRBD2 agrees at 8 bases. The V and J ends lost 4 bases and 2 bases, in that order; junction bases with no gene match: 7. In germline, CDR1 is SQVTM, CDR2 ANQGSEA. This CDR3 comprises 14 residues. The CDR3: CSVGSGTYPYEQYF. The CDR3 DNA sequence: TGCAGCGTTGGTAGCGGGACGTATCCCTACGAGCAGTACTTC.

The chain links TRBV4-1 to TRBJ1-1; D is possibly TRBD1 (6 bases). Germline lookup yields CDR1 MGHRA and CDR2 YSYEKL. CDR3 size: 14 residues. Trimming removed 0 bases at V and 4 bases at J, with 9 bases between. CDR3 region: CASSQEGGSTEAFF. The CDR3 DNA reads as TGCGCCAGCAGCCAAGAAGGGGGGAGCACTGAAGCTTTCTTT.

The chain links TRBV19 to TRBJ2-5; D is tentatively TRBD1 or TRBD2 (5 bases each). This CDR3 has 14 residues. CDR1 is LNHDA, CDR2 SQIVND, per germline (reference sequence). V was shortened by 3 bases and J by 5 bases, with 13 bases between the two germline ends. CDR3 coding DNA: TGTGCCAGTAGTATCCAGGGCGGGCGTGAGACCCAGTACTTC. As protein: CASSIQGGRETQYF.

The gene calls are TRBV9 and TRBJ1-6, with D tentatively TRBD1 (5 bases). Germline V gives CDR1 SGDLS, CDR2 YYNGEE. The CDR3 length is 14 residues. V shed 5 bases and J shed 7 bases, with 13 bases lying between them. This chain's CDR3 is CASSAGGANSPLHF. DNA of the CDR3: TGTGCCAGCAGTGCCGGCGGGGCCAATTCACCCCTCCACTTT.

The V and J genes are TRBV14 and TRBJ2-3, with D unclear. Germline loops: CDR1 SGHDN, CDR2 FVKESK. The V gene lost 4 bases and the J gene lost 4 bases, with 9 bases spanning the gap. The CDR3 runs 13 residues. DNA for the CDR3: TGTGCCAGCAGCCTGAGACTGGCAGATACGCAGTATTTT. This translates into CASSLRLADTQYF.

In its sample, this clone was seen once. The chain combines TRBV7-2 with TRBJ1-6; 8 bases map to TRBD1. With V trimmed by 1 base and J by 6 bases, 2 bases remained unmatched. Germline CDR1 reads SGHTA; CDR2 reads FQGNSA. The CDR3 consists of 15 residues. For the CDR3, the DNA is TGTGCCAGCAGCTTAGGGACAGGGACTAATTCACCCCTCCACTTT. Its protein is CASSLGTGTNSPLHF.

The J gene is TRBJ1-1, the V gene TRBV18; D perhaps matches TRBD1 (5 bases). Trimming removed 5 bases from V and 3 bases from J, with 7 bases in between. Germline V lookup: CDR1 KGHSH, CDR2 LQKENI. The length of the CDR3 is 12 residues. CDR3 coding DNA: TGTGCCAGCTCAGGGGACCACACTGAAGCTTTCTTT. Its protein product is CASSGDHTEAFF. The full variable domain, rest sourced from reference TRBV18 and TRBJ1-1, is NAGVMQNPRHLVRRRGQEARLRCSPMKGHSHVYWYRQLPEEGLKFMVYLQKENIIDESGMPKERFSAEFPKEGPSILRIQQVVRGDSAAYFCASSGDHTEAFFGQGTRLTVV.

V gene TRBV7-9 combines with J gene TRBJ2-5; TRBD1 is a possible D gene (5 bases). The V and J ends lost 4 bases and 4 bases respectively, with 22 bases between them. Germline CDR1 and CDR2: SEHNR and FQNEAQ (reference sequence). This CDR3 region has 17 residues. The CDR3 region is CASSSKIGPGRIETQYF. DNA for the CDR3: TGTGCCAGCAGCTCCAAAATCGGACCAGGGCGAATAGAGACCCAGTACTTC.

V and J are TRBV7-3 and TRBJ2-2, with D tentatively TRBD1 (6 bases). This CDR3 contains 14 residues. Germline V lookup: CDR1 SGHTA, CDR2 FQGTGA. Trimming left V 5 bases short and J 4 bases short, with 11 bases between. The CDR3 protein is CASSQTGFTGELFF. DNA of the CDR3: TGTGCCAGCAGCCAAACAGGGTTCACCGGGGAGCTGTTTTTT.

This chain connects TRBV7-2 to TRBJ2-1; 7 bases agree with TRBD2. Germline V CDR1 and CDR2: SGHTA, FQGNSA. V gave up 2 bases and J gave up 8 bases; unmatched junction bases: 12. This CDR3 has 16 amino acids. The CDR3 region is CASSLFSSGSGDEQFF. For the CDR3, the DNA is TGTGCCAGCAGCTTATTCTCTAGCGGATCGGGGGATGAGCAGTTCTTC.